The present entry profiles one T cell receptor beta chain with its context. This record belongs to a study of blood T cell repertoires in COVID-19. Study background: Whether acute or convalescent, the COVID-19 samples came from the United States, Italy and Spain. T cells, B-cell-depleted T cells, or PBMCs supplied cDNA or gDNA.

Original processing methods: Researchers report that nucleated cell counts were estimated from reference gene primer amplification. The repertoire was sequenced with immunoSEQ multiplex PCR; TCRdb's copy has only in-frame clones and lacks some. V and J calls and clone size follow that table, whereas D and trimming were derived from the DNA. Of 200,000 to 300,000 clones in the sample, roughly 90% were seen once. The V and J ends lost 5 bases and 7 bases, in that order; junction bases with no gene match: 8. The CDR3 covers 14 residues. From germline, CDR1 is LNHDA and CDR2 SQIVND (reference sequence). The chain recombines TRBV19 with TRBJ1-3; 7 bases match TRBD1. The material sequenced was peripheral blood. This TCR came from a man aged 60 to 75 who had recovered from COVID-19. CDR3 in amino acids: CASSGYRGGNTIYF. DNA for the CDR3: TGTGCCAGTAGTGGATACAGGGGTGGCAACACCATATATTTT.